The present TCR beta chain was sequenced within a study of blood T cells in healthy people across ages. Points on this clonotype: Its target is not known.

The CDR3 consists of 14 residues. CDR1 and CDR2 from the germline V gene are MNHEY and SMNVEV (reference sequence). Germline trimming cut 2 bases from V and 5 bases from J; bases unmatched to any gene: 4. With a J-beta primer mix and a sample-barcoded 5' primer, a second PCR ran about 7 to 11 cycles. TCRdb reprocessed the 5' RACE reads via MiXCR and lists one record per CDR3 protein. The sample has 850,000 to 1,000,000 distinct CDR3 sequences; about 44% are singletons. Whole-study results and caveats: Fewer expanded clones and more diversity marked long-lived versus aged donors.

The amount of total RNA extracted per sample was at least 6 micrograms. Material: blood. This TCR was sampled from a young man in good health. The genes are TRBV27 and TRBJ1-2; 8 bases match TRBD1. The CDR3 DNA sequence: TGTGCCAGCAGTTTACAGGGGGCGCGGTATGGCTACACCTTC. Translation: CASSLQGARYGYTF.